This T cell receptor (beta chain) appears in the sequencing data of a study of T cell clonotyping in hematopoietic cell transplantation (dated by TCRdb to the early 2020s). Looking at the study overall: A total of 130 to 150 blood samples were collected in the study from 30 to 45 consecutive transplant recipients and their related donors. Patients were recruited between September 2015 and 2017 and followed until late 2020 or death.

On the study overall, not on this receptor specifically: The sample size was limited, and because cells were not sorted, the contributions of CD4 and CD8 repertoires could not be separated. Recipient repertoires showed only a small fraction of overlap with donor repertoires, and over 95% appeared de novo at the given depth. Broader posttransplant TCR repertoire diversity was predicted by donor and pretransplant recipient Inverse Simpson Index values. After transplant, TCR diversity in recipients dropped, and pathologically expanded clonotypes increased progressively from day 30 to day 180.

Blood samples for TCR beta sequencing were given by related transplant donors. Using Nuclei Lysis Solution, genomic DNA was extracted from unfractionated peripheral blood mononuclear cells that were either fresh or cryopreserved. Comment on this clone: It has no known antigen specificity. Base-call qualities are not available, and no considerably larger clone is one nucleotide away.

The immunoSEQ assay, a bias-controlled multiplex PCR with V- and J-specific primers, was used to amplify TCR beta CDR3 regions from genomic DNA. A second PCR step added a proprietary barcode and Illumina adapter sequences to the CDR3 amplicons. CDR3 libraries were sequenced on an Illumina MiSeq instrument. On the study's bioinformatics: immunoSEQ Analyzer 3.0 was used for export and quality control, with R Bioconductor and Immunarch used for downstream analyses. Only productive rearrangements in the normalized downsampled data set went into calculating the repertoire metrics. Pathologically expanded clonotypes were defined as those larger than 5 templates in the normalized cohort. The Inverse Simpson Index was used to measure repertoire diversity. CMV-specificity analyses were carried out on the non-normalized data set to capture all clonotypes. Drawn from immuneACCESS, this table holds only the in-frame rearrangements with V and J called that TCRdb kept. Clones are partly lost; checked studies trace under half to an unresolved V gene and leave the rest unexplained. The V and J calls and clone size come from that table; D and trimming were worked out from the DNA. The sample has about 43,000 clones on record, 95% of them singletons. Under 0.95% of the sample lies in the top ten.

V sheds 5 bases and J sheds 5 bases, leaving 18 bases between their ends. Based on the germline V gene (reference sequence), the CDR1 and CDR2 sequences are PRHDT and FYEKMQ. From cysteine to phenylalanine, the CDR3 is 15 amino acids long. The CDR3 DNA has 45 bases and is translated from base 1. Recombination linked TRBV13 to TRBJ1-1; a tentative D match to TRBD1 spans 5 bases. This clonotype was sampled from a man aged 25-45 years in good health. Some clones in this sample may be carry-over from other donors' samples. The source material was peripheral blood mononuclear cells. The DNA sequence is TGTGCCAGCAGCGCCATACTGGGGGGTAGGACTGAAGCTTTCTTT. Its protein product is CASSAILGGRTEAFF.